A selection of T cell receptor beta chains follows, all from one sample in a study of blood T cell repertoires in COVID-19. Produced via immunoSEQ multiplex PCR; TCRdb's table is partial and in-frame only. The sample lists roughly 300,000 clones; around 86% were seen once. The sequenced material came from PBMCs or T cells enriched from blood (not recorded which). The receptors originated from a man younger than 45 who had recovered from COVID-19. Each CDR3 is given with its conserved first and last residue. A D gene is named only where the DNA matches it firmly. Clone size is stated in some rows and not others, as once, few, many or a class when expanded.

J,V,size,D,DNA,CDR3
TRBJ2-7,TRBV6-1,.,TRBD2,TGTGCCAGCAGTGCAACAGTGACTAGCGGTAGCTCCTACGAGCAGTACTTC,CASSATVTSGSSYEQYF
TRBJ2-1,TRBV10-3,.,TRBD1,TGTGCCATCAGTGGTCCGACAGGGGGCCTTGATGAGCAGTTCTTC,CAISGPTGGLDEQFF
TRBJ2-7,TRBV18,.,TRBD2,TGTGCCAGCTCACCAAGACTAGCGGCCTCCTACGAGCAGTACTTC,CASSPRLAASYEQYF
TRBJ1-1,TRBV18,once,.,TGTGCCAGCTCACCAAATAACCGGGACACTGAAGCTTTCTTT,CASSPNNRDTEAFF
TRBJ1-1,TRBV11-2,.,.,TGTGCCAGCAGCTGGGAGAGAGGGAAAGACACTGAAGCTTTCTTT,CASSWERGKDTEAFF
TRBJ2-5,TRBV19,.,TRBD2,TGTGCCAGTAGTGGGACTAGCGGGGGAGAGACCCAGTACTTC,CASSGTSGGETQYF
TRBJ1-2,TRBV19,.,TRBD1,TGTGCCAGTAGTTCCGCCGGGACAGGCTATGGCTACACCTTC,CASSSAGTGYGYTF
TRBJ1-1,TRBV2,.,.,TGTGCCAGCAGGGAGGCCAAAGCTTTCTTT,CASREAKAFF
TRBJ1-1,TRBV29-1,.,TRBD1,TGCAGCGTTCAACCCAGGGGGCGATTTTTCAACACTGAAGCTTTCTTT,CSVQPRGRFFNTEAFF
TRBJ2-2,TRBV23-1,.,.,TGCGCCAGCAGTCAGGCTAGCAGAATCACCGGGGAGCTGTTTTTT,CASSQASRITGELFF
TRBJ2-1,TRBV7-2,once,.,TGTGCCAGCAGCGAAGAACTAGTAAACAATGAGCAGTTCTTC,CASSEELVNNEQFF
TRBJ1-1,TRBV10-3,.,TRBD1,TGTGCCATCAGAATAGGGACAGGGAGCTGGGGCACTGAAGCTTTCTTT,CAIRIGTGSWGTEAFF
TRBJ2-1,TRBV5-8,.,.,TGTGCCAGCACCCGGACACGGTACAATGAGCAGTTCTTC,CASTRTRYNEQFF
TRBJ2-5,TRBV4-1,.,TRBD2,TGCGCCAGCAGCCGAGCGGGAGGGCCCGGAGAGACCCAGTACTTC,CASSRAGGPGETQYF
TRBJ1-5,TRBV4-1,.,TRBD1,TGCGCCAGCAGCCAGGCCGGGACAGGGGGCTTTCAGCCCCAGCATTTT,CASSQAGTGGFQPQHF
TRBJ2-2,TRBV11-2,.,.,TGTGCCAGCAGCTTAGGTCATAGGCCAAATCGGGCCGGGGAGCTGTTTTTT,CASSLGHRPNRAGELFF
TRBJ2-3,TRBV6-5,.,.,TGTGCCAGCAGTTATGAGGGGGGGCGCGGCACAGATACGCAGTATTTT,CASSYEGGRGTDTQYF
TRBJ2-1,TRBV24-1,.,.,TGTGCCACCAGTGACCCCAGCGGGTCCCTCCGTGAGCAGTTCTTC,CATSDPSGSLREQFF
TRBJ2-1,TRBV29-1,.,TRBD1,TGCAGCGCCCAAGGGGGGGGACAGGGAAGATCCGGGAATGAGCAGTTCTTC,CSAQGGGQGRSGNEQFF
TRBJ2-7,TRBV6-5,.,TRBD1,TGTGCCAGCAGAACCGGGACAGTCTACGAGCAGTACTTC,CASRTGTVYEQYF
TRBJ2-5,TRBV3-1/TRBV3-2,.,.,TGTGCCAGCAGAGATGCGGGTCTTGGGCAAGAGACCCAGTACTTC,CASRDAGLGQETQYF
TRBJ1-5,TRBV5-1,.,TRBD1,TGCGCCAGCAGCTGGGGTGACAGGGACAATCAGCCCCAGCATTTT,CASSWGDRDNQPQHF
TRBJ2-3,TRBV28,.,TRBD2,TGTGCCAGCAGATCACTAGCGGGGAGTAGCGATACGCAGTATTTT,CASRSLAGSSDTQYF
TRBJ1-1,TRBV18,.,.,TGTGCCAGCTCCGGGACTGTGAACACTGAAGCTTTCTTT,CASSGTVNTEAFF
TRBJ1-2,TRBV19,.,.,TGTGCCAGTAACTCTCCCGGGGGTCTTTGGGAGCTTGGCTACACCTTC,CASNSPGGLWELGYTF
TRBJ2-6,TRBV28,.,TRBD1,TGTGCCAGCAGTTTTAACAGGGGAGCCCCCTCTGGGGCCAACGTCCTGACTTTC,CASSFNRGAPSGANVLTF
TRBJ2-7,TRBV5-1,once,TRBD2,TGCGCCAGCAGCGAAGGCGGGAGGGCCAGGTACGAGCAGTACTTC,CASSEGGRARYEQYF
TRBJ1-2,TRBV5-4,.,.,TGTGCCAGCAGCGCTTTCACTGAGGATGGCTACACCTTC,CASSAFTEDGYTF
TRBJ1-1,TRBV5-4,.,.,TGTGCCAGCAGCTTGGGGGGGCGTCCCCCTGAAGCTTTCTTT,CASSLGGRPPEAFF
TRBJ1-2,TRBV4-1,.,.,TGCGCCAGCAGCCCCTGGGGGGAGGACTATGGCTACACCTTC,CASSPWGEDYGYTF
TRBJ2-7,TRBV5-5,.,TRBD1,TGTGCCAGCAACTACCCGGGACAGGGGAGCTACGAGCAGTACTTC,CASNYPGQGSYEQYF
TRBJ1-1,TRBV5-1,.,TRBD1,TGCGCCAGCAGCTTGATGGCAGGGGGCTTGTACACTGAAGCTTTCTTT,CASSLMAGGLYTEAFF
TRBJ2-7,TRBV7-6,.,TRBD1,TGTGCCAGCAGCCTAACGGGACAGTTCTACGAGCAGTACTTC,CASSLTGQFYEQYF
TRBJ1-2,TRBV2,.,.,TGTGCCAGCAGATTAACTGACAAGCATGGCTACACCTTC,CASRLTDKHGYTF
TRBJ1-5,TRBV11-1,.,TRBD1,TGTGCCAGCAGCCCGGACAGGGGACGGCAGCCCCAGCATTTT,CASSPDRGRQPQHF
TRBJ1-2,TRBV12-3/TRBV12-4,.,.,TGTGCCAGCAGTTTCCAGGGAGGCTACACCTTC,CASSFQGGYTF
TRBJ1-5,TRBV5-4,.,.,TGTGCCAGCAGCCCCGGGATCAATCAGCCCCAGCATTTT,CASSPGINQPQHF
TRBJ2-1,TRBV10-3,.,TRBD2,TGTGCCATCAGAATTAGCGGGATTGCCTACAATGAGCAGTTCTTC,CAIRISGIAYNEQFF
TRBJ2-3,TRBV15,.,TRBD1,TGTGCCACCAGCAGGGAAAAAGGGACAGGAGTCACAGATACGCAGTATTTT,CATSREKGTGVTDTQYF